Listed here are 27 T cell receptor beta chains from one sample, sequenced in a study of cytomegalovirus exposure and HLA in healthy donors. The PCR contained 60 Vbeta and 13 Jbeta primers. Produced via immunoSEQ multiplex PCR; TCRdb's table is partial and in-frame only. This table has about 210,000 clones, 82% appearing once. The sequenced material came from PBMCs. The source of these receptors is a middle-aged man in good health and CMV-seropositive.

The CDR3 loop is CASSARDSYGYTF. The DNA of the CDR3 is TGTGCCAGCAGTGCCCGGGACAGCTATGGCTACACCTTC. This rearrangement joins TRBV2 to TRBJ1-2; 7 bases align to TRBD1. J was trimmed by 4 bases and V by 4 bases; bases with no gene match: 3. Germline V gives CDR1 SNHLY, CDR2 FYNNEI. This CDR3 is 13 amino acids long.

The rearrangement joins TRBV6-1 to TRBJ1-1, with D perhaps matching TRBD1 (6 bases). The germline V gene has CDR1 MNHNS and CDR2 SASEGT. The CDR3 runs 12 residues. With 6 bases removed from V and 8 bases from J, the gap between germline ends came to 13 bases. The CDR3 loop reads CASSAFQGEAFF. In DNA, the CDR3 is TGTGCCAGCAGCGCATTTCAGGGGGAAGCTTTCTTT.

The J gene is TRBJ2-4, the V gene TRBV15; weak D call: TRBD1 (6 bases). The germline V and J ends were trimmed by 6 bases and 15 bases, with 21 bases remaining between them. The CDR3 totals 13 residues. Per the germline V gene, CDR1 is LNHNV and CDR2 is YYDKDF (reference sequence). CDR3 residues: CATSIDRRQVRYF. CDR3 bases: TGTGCCACCAGTATAGACAGGAGGCAGGTGAGGTACTTC. The variable domain in full, with the rest retrieved from reference TRBV15 and TRBJ2-4, is DAMVIQNPRYQVTQFGKPVTLSCSQTLNHNVMYWYQQKSSQAPKLLFHYYDKDFNNEADTPDNFQSRRPNTSFCFLDIRSPGLGDTAMYLCATSIDRRQVRYFGAGTRLSVL.

This clone was recorded only once. J is TRBJ2-7 and V is TRBV10-2, with D perhaps matching TRBD2 (6 bases). Between the trimmed V and J ends, which lost 6 bases and 0 bases, there was a span of 18 bases. Germline assignment: CDR1 WSHSY and CDR2 SAAADI. CDR3 size: 16 residues. CDR3 residues: CASSPLGDSYSYEQYV. The CDR3 bases are TGCGCCAGCAGCCCCTTAGGGGACTCTTACTCCTACGAGCAGTACGTC.

The rearrangement uses TRBV5-1 and TRBJ2-1; no definite D call. V lost 4 bases to trimming and J lost 4 bases, with 12 bases between them. Looked up from germline, CDR1 is SGHRS and CDR2 is YFSETQ. The CDR3 runs 14 residues. CDR3 nucleotide sequence: TGCGCCAGCAGCCCATTGAACACATACAATGAGCAGTTCTTC. Protein sequence: CASSPLNTYNEQFF. The complete variable domain, with remaining parts taken from reference TRBV5-1 and TRBJ2-1, reads KAGVTQTPRYLIKTRGQQVTLSCSPISGHRSVSWYQQTPGQGLQFLFEYFSETQRNKGNFPGRFSGRQFSNSRSEMNVSTLELGDSALYLCASSPLNTYNEQFFGPGTRLTVL.

The chain joins TRBV7-9 to TRBJ1-4; a possible D gene is TRBD1 (5 bases). V lost 2 bases and J lost 8, with 18 bases in between. CDR1 and CDR2 (germline): SEHNR, FQNEAQ (reference sequence). The CDR3 length is 16 residues. The CDR3 DNA sequence: TGTGCCAGCAGCTTAACCACTCAGGGAATGAGGGAAAAACTGTTTTTT. Amino acid sequence: CASSLTTQGMREKLFF. The full variable domain, with the rest looked up from reference TRBV7-9 and TRBJ1-4, is DTGVSQNPRHKITKRGQNVTFRCDPISEHNRLYWYRQTLGQGPEFLTYFQNEAQLEKSRLLSDRFSAERPKGSFSTLEIQRTEQGDSAMYLCASSLTTQGMREKLFFGSGTQLSVL.

The gene calls are TRBV11-2 and TRBJ2-5, with D possibly TRBD2 on 8 matching bases. Trimming removed 7 bases at V and 2 bases at J, with 17 bases between. The V gene's germline CDR1 is SGHAT and CDR2 FQNNGV. The CDR3 has 15 amino acids. The CDR3, as DNA: TGTGCCAGCAACAGGGGAGCGGGAGTACAAGAGACCCAGTACTTC. This encodes CASNRGAGVQETQYF.

The chain uses TRBV27 and TRBJ1-1; the D gene is possibly TRBD1 (6 bases). Trimming removed 5 bases at V and 0 bases at J, with 13 bases between. Per germline, CDR1 MNHEY and CDR2 SMNVEV (reference sequence). This CDR3 is built from 15 residues. The CDR3 is CASSIVRGLNTEAFF. CDR3 sequence (DNA): TGTGCCAGCAGTATAGTCAGGGGTCTGAACACTGAAGCTTTCTTT.

This clone is a singleton in its sample. This chain joins TRBV7-8 and TRBJ2-7; TRBD1 matches 8 bases. Trimming took 4 bases from V and 2 from J; bases not matched to a gene: 4. The CDR3 spans 14 residues. From germline, CDR1 is SGHVS and CDR2 FQNEAQ. For the CDR3, the DNA is TGTGCCAGCAGCTCGGGACAGGCGGCCTACGAGCAGTACGTC. This sequence encodes CASSSGQAAYEQYV.

This clone appeared a single time. The genes are TRBV7-8 and TRBJ2-7; 8 bases align to TRBD2. Germline V CDR1 and CDR2: SGHVS, FQNEAQ. This CDR3 comprises 14 residues. Trimming removed 1 base from V and 6 bases from J; junction bases left unmatched: 5. DNA of the CDR3: TGTGCCAGCAGCTTAGTCGAGCGGGAGCGCGAGCAGTACTTC. This translates into CASSLVEREREQYF.

The chain combines TRBV29-1 with TRBJ2-5; 9 nucleotides match TRBD1. The V gene's germline CDR1 is SQVTM and CDR2 ANQGSEA. The trim removed 5 bases at V and 5 bases at J, leaving 6 bases unmatched. The CDR3 consists of 13 residues. CDR3 DNA: TGCAGCGTTTCCCACAGGGGGCTGGAGACCCAGTACTTC. Amino acids: CSVSHRGLETQYF.

This clone has only one observation. The rearrangement links TRBV18 to TRBJ1-5; 7 bases are shared with TRBD1. Germline V gene sequence: CDR1 KGHSH, CDR2 LQKENI. V shed 2 bases, J shed 4 bases, and the junction held 11 bases outside the gene matches. This CDR3 is 17 amino acids long. This CDR3 reads CASSPFPVTGENQPQHF. For the CDR3, the DNA is TGTGCCAGCTCACCATTCCCGGTCACAGGGGAAAATCAGCCCCAGCATTTT.

The V and J genes are TRBV10-1 and TRBJ2-5, with TRBD2 matching over 9 bases. The CDR3 sequence is 15 residues long. Losses at the gene ends were 0 bases for V and 5 bases for J; bases not matched to a gene: 4. Germline V CDR1 and CDR2: WNHNN, SYGVQD (reference sequence). In DNA, the CDR3 is TGCGCCAGCAGTGAGTCAGCCGCGGGGGGGGAGACCCAGTACTTC. This codes for CASSESAAGGETQYF.

CDR3: CASSGEWESPYEQYF. The CDR3 bases are TGTGCCAGCAGTGGGGAGTGGGAGAGCCCCTACGAGCAGTACTTC. V usage is TRBV6-5 and J usage is TRBJ2-7; D is possibly TRBD2 (5 bases). Germline loops: CDR1 MNHEY, CDR2 SVGAGI. This CDR3 spans 15 amino acids. Trimming shortened V by 5 bases and J by 2 bases, and 16 bases separated the two germline ends.

The rearrangement joins TRBV4-1 to TRBJ2-3, with 7 bases matching TRBD1. The CDR3 contains 17 residues. The V and J ends lost 3 bases and 3 bases, in that order; junction bases with no gene match: 12. The germline V gene has CDR1 MGHRA and CDR2 YSYEKL. This CDR3 is CASSQGRQGPRTDTQYF. CDR3 sequence (DNA): TGCGCCAGCAGCCAGGGGAGACAGGGACCTAGAACAGATACGCAGTATTTT.

CDR3 bases: TGTGCCAGCAGGCTTTCAGAGGAAACTAATGAAAAACTGTTTTTT. This gives the protein CASRLSEETNEKLFF. The chain has TRBV27 and TRBJ1-4; D remains unclear. The CDR3 extends over 15 amino acids. CDR1 and CDR2 (germline): MNHEY, SMNVEV (reference sequence). The V end was cut by 6 bases, the J end by 1 base, with 12 bases between.

The genes are TRBV11-2 and TRBJ2-1; D is possibly TRBD1 (5 bases). The CDR3 extends over 14 amino acids. Trimming pared 1 base from V and 8 bases from J, leaving 12 bases between. CDR1 and CDR2 (germline): SGHAT, FQNNGV. The CDR3 here is CASSLVAQGHEQFF. The DNA for the CDR3 is TGTGCCAGCAGCTTAGTTGCGCAGGGCCATGAGCAGTTCTTC.

The chain uses TRBV19 and TRBJ1-2; perhaps TRBD1 as D (5 bases). The CDR3 contains 15 residues. Trimming took off 4 bases at V and 5 bases at J, with 17 bases between the two ends. Germline V gene lookup returns CDR1 LNHDA and CDR2 SQIVND (reference sequence). The CDR3 region is CASSTQGGVGYGYTF. DNA of the CDR3: TGTGCCAGTAGTACTCAAGGAGGGGTTGGTTATGGCTACACCTTC.

This clone was seen a handful of times. The chain uses TRBV6-5 and TRBJ1-2; D is unresolved. The V end lost 7 bases, the J end lost 4 bases, and 7 bases lay between the germline ends. Germline CDR1 and CDR2: MNHEY and SVGAGI. CDR3 size: 11 residues. The CDR3 reads CASTSGYGYTF. The CDR3 DNA reads as TGTGCCAGCACCTCAGGCTATGGCTACACCTTC.

This chain links TRBV2 with TRBJ2-1; 9 positions match TRBD2. The V gene end was trimmed by 6 bases and the J gene end by 0 bases; junction bases not matched to a gene: 3. CDR3 length: 15 residues. Germline loops: CDR1 SNHLY, CDR2 FYNNEI. The CDR3 nucleotides read TGTGCCAGCAGCCTTAGCGGGGGCTCCTACAATGAGCAGTTCTTC. Translated: CASSLSGGSYNEQFF.

The chain combines TRBV19 with TRBJ2-1; TRBD1 agrees at 9 bases. V was clipped by 5 bases and J by 8 bases; unmatched bases: 7. The CDR3 has 14 residues. CDR1 is LNHDA and CDR2 is SQIVND in the germline V gene (reference sequence). DNA for the CDR3: TGTGCCAGTAGTCCCGGACAGGGGATTCATGAGCAGTTCTTC. It encodes CASSPGQGIHEQFF.

The sample holds a few counts of this clone. V and J are TRBV4-2 and TRBJ2-5; 11 bases agree with TRBD1. This CDR3 is 15 amino acids long. V gave up 3 bases and J gave up 5 bases; unmatched junction bases: 5. The germline V gene has CDR1 LGHNA and CDR2 YNFKEQ. DNA for the CDR3: TGTGCCAGCAGCCAGGCCGGGACAGGGGGTGAGACCCAGTACTTC. Protein sequence: CASSQAGTGGETQYF.

This chain uses TRBV6-5 with TRBJ1-5; a possible D gene is TRBD1 (6 bases). The CDR3 has 15 amino acids. The germline V and J ends were trimmed by 4 bases and 7 bases, with 17 bases remaining between them. CDR1 is MNHEY, CDR2 SVGAGI, per germline. The DNA for the CDR3 is TGTGCCAGCAGTTTCGGGAAGGGGGTATTGCAGCCCCAGCATTTT. Protein: CASSFGKGVLQPQHF.

The chain couples TRBV7-6 to TRBJ1-1, with D perhaps matching TRBD1 (5 bases). The CDR3 runs to 14 residues. V lost 1 base to trimming and J lost 3 bases, with 9 bases between them. The germline V gene has CDR1 SGHVS and CDR2 FNYEAQ. CDR3 DNA sequence: TGTGCCAGCAGCTTAGGCAGGGCGGACACTGAAGCTTTCTTT. Translating gives CASSLGRADTEAFF.

The chain employs TRBV7-6 and TRBJ1-1; D ambiguous. Trimming removed 5 bases at V and 4 bases at J, with 17 bases between. CDR3 length equals 15 residues. Germline-derived CDR1 and CDR2 are SGHVS and FNYEAQ. The chain's CDR3 is CASSPEAEQGTEAFF. The CDR3 nucleotides are TGTGCCAGCAGCCCCGAGGCTGAGCAAGGCACTGAAGCTTTCTTT.

The rearrangement links TRBV2 to TRBJ1-2, with TRBD1 identical over 7 bases. CDR3 length: 15 residues. Trimming at V came to 8 bases and at J to 0 bases, leaving 9 bases not matched to a gene. Germline V gene lookup returns CDR1 SNHLY and CDR2 FYNNEI. DNA of the CDR3: TGTGCCAGCCTAAGGACAGGAGTTCCTAACTATGGCTACACCTTC. It translates to CASLRTGVPNYGYTF.

This clone was recorded once. The V call is TRBV10-3, the J call TRBJ2-7; 7 bases are shared with TRBD1. Germline lookup yields CDR1 ENHRY and CDR2 SYGVKD. The CDR3 runs to 15 residues. V shed 3 bases and J 2 bases; nucleotides not matched to a gene: 7. DNA of the CDR3: TGTGCCATCAGTGACCCCCCGGGACAGACCTACGAGCAGTACTTC. Translation gives CAISDPPGQTYEQYF.